Below, 32 T cell receptor beta chains from the same sample are listed, as sequenced in a study of blood T cell repertoires in COVID-19. Method: immunoSEQ multiplex PCR; TCRdb's copy keeps in-frame clones and lacks some. The sample contains about 38,000 clones, over 70% of which appear only once. The sequenced sample was peripheral blood. These receptors came from a middle-aged man with active or convalescent COVID-19.

The V gene is TRBV30, the J gene TRBJ2-7, with 7 nucleotides matching TRBD1. This CDR3 has 12 amino acids. The J segment lost 3 bases and the V segment lost 1 base, leaving 0 bases of the junction unmatched. Germline values: CDR1 GTSNPN, CDR2 SVGIG (reference sequence). The CDR3 loop reads CAWSGQGYEQYF. The CDR3 DNA reads TGTGCCTGGAGTGGACAGGGCTACGAGCAGTACTTC.

V gene TRBV3-1 (or the pseudogene TRBV3-2) combines with J gene TRBJ1-3; possibly TRBD1 for D (5 bases). CDR1 and CDR2 from the germline V gene are LGHDT and YNNKEL (reference sequence). This CDR3 comprises 15 residues. V was trimmed by 2 bases and J by 4 bases, leaving 12 bases between them. CDR3 nucleotide sequence: TGTGCCAGCAGCCAACAAAGGGGAGGAGGAAACACCATATATTTT. Protein product: CASSQQRGGGNTIYF.

The chain is built from TRBV28 and TRBJ2-2, with 12 bases lining up with TRBD1. The CDR3 consists of 16 residues. The germline CDR1 and CDR2 sequences are MDHEN and SYDVKM. Trimming at V came to 6 bases and at J to 8 bases, leaving 10 bases not matched to a gene. CDR3 sequence (DNA): TGTGCCAGCAGCCCATCAGGGACAGGGGGCCGGGGGGAGCTGTTTTTT. Translating it yields CASSPSGTGGRGELFF.

The chain uses TRBV27 and TRBJ1-4, with TRBD1 as a possible D gene (6 bases). The CDR3 is 14 amino acids. Deletions cut 2 bases from V and 6 bases from J, with 10 bases between. The germline CDR1 and CDR2 sequences are MNHEY and SMNVEV (reference sequence). The CDR3 DNA reads as TGTGCCAGCAGTTTAAGGGACACCGATGAAAAACTGTTTTTT. This encodes CASSLRDTDEKLFF.

This clone occurred once. The chain has TRBV27 and TRBJ2-3; the D is unclear. The germline V gene encodes CDR1 MNHEY and CDR2 SMNVEV (reference sequence). This CDR3 has 15 residues. V shed 1 base and J shed 2 bases, with 10 bases lying between them. The CDR3 is CASSLFGGPTDTQYF. The CDR3 nucleotides are TGTGCCAGCAGTTTATTCGGCGGTCCCACAGATACGCAGTATTTT.

The CDR3 here is CASRWALNYGYTF. In DNA form, the CDR3 reads TGTGCCAGCCGATGGGCCCTTAACTATGGCTACACCTTC. The chain carries TRBV6-5 and TRBJ1-2; D uncertain. The CDR3 runs 13 residues. Germline V gene sequence: CDR1 MNHEY, CDR2 SVGAGI. V lost 8 bases and J lost 1, with 11 bases in between.

The rearrangement joins TRBV10-2 to TRBJ2-7, with D possibly matching TRBD2 (5 bases). The CDR3 loop spans 16 amino acids. The germline gives CDR1 WSHSY, CDR2 SAAADI. Trimming pared 2 bases from V and 3 bases from J, leaving 17 bases between. DNA of the CDR3: TGCGCCAGCAGTGAGCCCGCCTCGGGAATAGTCTACGAGCAGTACTTC. Residues: CASSEPASGIVYEQYF.

This chain connects TRBV6-1 to TRBJ2-2; 8 bases match TRBD1. Germline-derived CDR1 and CDR2 are MNHNS and SASEGT. Trimming removed 2 bases from V and 7 bases from J; junction bases left unmatched: 6. The CDR3 is made up of 15 amino acids. Written as DNA, the CDR3 is TGTGCCAGCAGTGAACAGCAGGGGGCGGACGGGGAGCTGTTTTTT. This codes for CASSEQQGADGELFF.

V gene TRBV28 combines with J gene TRBJ2-1; 11 bases map to TRBD2. Germline CDR1 and CDR2: MDHEN and SYDVKM. V trimming: 6 bases; J trimming: 4 bases; junction bases outside the gene matches: 8. The CDR3 sequence is 16 residues long. The CDR3 DNA sequence: TGTGCCAGCAGCCCCCAGAGGACTAGCGGGTACAATGAGCAGTTCTTC. It yields the protein CASSPQRTSGYNEQFF.

In this sample, this clone turned up once. This chain joins TRBV27 and TRBJ2-7; 10 nucleotides align to TRBD2. V shed 2 bases, J shed 6 bases, and the junction held 7 bases outside the gene matches. Germline V lookup: CDR1 MNHEY, CDR2 SMNVEV (reference sequence). This CDR3 comprises 15 residues. In DNA, the CDR3 is TGTGCCAGCAGTTTAGGCATAAGCGGGAGGGCCGAGCAGTACTTC. Residues: CASSLGISGRAEQYF.

The gene calls are TRBV24-1 and TRBJ2-1; 11 nucleotides match TRBD2. Germline-derived CDR1 and CDR2 are KGHDR and SFDVKD. There are 20 residues in the CDR3. V trimming: 4 bases; J trimming: 4 bases; junction bases outside the gene matches: 17. CDR3 sequence: CATSEPRLAGPSGIYNEQFF. As DNA, the CDR3 is TGTGCCACCAGTGAACCCCGACTAGCGGGGCCTTCTGGGATTTACAATGAGCAGTTCTTC.

The chain links TRBV13 to TRBJ2-3, with D perhaps matching TRBD2 (5 bases). Trimming shortened V by 7 bases and J by 1 base, and 12 bases separated the two germline ends. Per germline, CDR1 PRHDT and CDR2 FYEKMQ (reference sequence). The CDR3 contains 14 residues. The CDR3 DNA is TGTGCCAGCAAGCGGATGGAGGGCACAGATACGCAGTATTTT. Residues: CASKRMEGTDTQYF.

The genes are TRBV19 and TRBJ1-2, with a weak D call TRBD1 (5 bases). The CDR3 is made up of 13 amino acids. From germline, CDR1 is LNHDA and CDR2 SQIVND (reference sequence). Trimming stripped 1 base from V and 5 bases from J, with 8 bases between. CDR3 sequence: CASSIGGRYGYTF. CDR3 in DNA: TGTGCCAGTAGTATAGGGGGCCGGTATGGCTACACCTTC.

This chain uses TRBV19 with TRBJ2-3; unclear D gene. The V and J ends lost 1 base and 0 bases respectively, with 2 bases between them. The length of the CDR3 is 13 residues. The germline V gene encodes CDR1 LNHDA and CDR2 SQIVND (reference sequence). CDR3 nucleotides: TGTGCCAGTAGTATAGCGAGCACAGATACGCAGTATTTT. This translates into CASSIASTDTQYF.

The table lists this clone with a count of one. The rearrangement joins TRBV5-6 to TRBJ2-1, with 8 positions matching TRBD2. This CDR3 has 14 residues. Trimming removed 5 bases from V and 8 bases from J; junction bases left unmatched: 9. Per germline, CDR1 SGHDT and CDR2 YYEEEE. DNA of the CDR3: TGTGCCAGCAGGTTAATGAGCGGGGGCGATGAGCAGTTCTTC. Translating gives CASRLMSGGDEQFF.

The chain joins TRBV11-3 to TRBJ2-5; TRBD2 matches at 8 bases. This CDR3 region has 17 residues. V shed 1 base and J 4 bases; nucleotides not matched to a gene: 11. Germline V CDR1 and CDR2: SGHNT, YENEEA. The CDR3 DNA sequence: TGTGCCAGCAGCTTAGGCATCGTACGGGGGGGCCGAGAGACCCAGTACTTC. The encoded protein is CASSLGIVRGGRETQYF.

This chain connects TRBV19 to TRBJ1-2; tentatively, D is TRBD1 (5 bases). V lost 3 bases, J lost 2 bases, and 13 bases lay in between. The CDR3 has 15 amino acids. Germline-derived CDR1 and CDR2 are LNHDA and SQIVND (reference sequence). Here the CDR3 DNA reads TGTGCCAGTAGTATCCATCCCAGGACAAACTATGGCTACACCTTC. This encodes CASSIHPRTNYGYTF.

The chain carries TRBV4-2 and TRBJ2-3; 8 bases are a match to TRBD2. Unmatched junction bases numbered 4, after V lost 0 bases and J lost 2 bases. The CDR3 has 16 residues. The germline gives CDR1 LGHNA, CDR2 YNFKEQ. The CDR3 DNA sequence: TGTGCCAGCAGCCAAGAGCCGGGGGGGGTCACAGATACGCAGTATTTT. Translation gives CASSQEPGGVTDTQYF.

Within the sample, this clone is medium-sized. V is TRBV7-9 and J is TRBJ1-5; the D gene is possibly TRBD1 (6 bases). V shed 4 bases and J shed 5 bases, with 15 bases lying between them. Looked up from germline, CDR1 is SEHNR and CDR2 is FQNEAQ (reference sequence). The CDR3 covers 15 residues. The DNA of the CDR3 is TGTGCCAGCAGCTCCTCAGGGGCGGGGGATCAGCCCCAGCATTTT. This sequence encodes CASSSSGAGDQPQHF.

The chain recombines TRBV7-3 with TRBJ1-1; D is unclear. The CDR3 totals 14 residues. CDR1 SGHTA and CDR2 FQGTGA come from the germline V gene. Trimming took 2 bases from V and 0 from J, leaving 7 bases between them. This chain's CDR3 is CASSLLGMNTEAFF. The DNA of the CDR3 is TGTGCCAGCAGCTTACTTGGCATGAACACTGAAGCTTTCTTT.

This clone was seen repeatedly, ten times or more. V is TRBV7-3 and J is TRBJ1-1; D is perhaps TRBD1 (5 bases). The CDR3 contains 18 residues. Trimming pared 0 bases from V and 1 base from J, leaving 18 bases between. Germline CDR1 and CDR2: SGHTA and FQGTGA. CDR3: CASSLTLLGQGRNTEAFF. The CDR3 nucleotides are TGTGCCAGCAGCTTAACTTTGTTGGGGCAGGGAAGGAACACTGAAGCTTTCTTT. Drawing the rest from reference TRBV7-3 and TRBJ1-1, the complete variable domain is GAGVSQTPSNKVTEKGKYVELRCDPISGHTALYWYRQSLGQGPEFLIYFQGTGAADDSGLPNDRFFAVRPEGSVSTLKIQRTERGDSAVYLCASSLTLLGQGRNTEAFFGQGTRLTVV.

This clone was counted between two and nine times. J is TRBJ2-7 and V is TRBV11-2; D remains unclear. From germline, CDR1 is SGHAT and CDR2 FQNNGV. CDR3 length: 12 amino acids. V was cut by 5 bases and J by 2 bases, with 7 bases left in between. The CDR3 region has the DNA TGTGCCAGCAGCACCTTAGCCTACGAGCAGTACTTC. It translates to CASSTLAYEQYF.

The V call is TRBV28, the J call TRBJ2-7, with TRBD1 identical over 7 bases. This CDR3 is 13 amino acids long. V was pared by 5 bases and J by 2 bases, with 3 bases of the junction left unmatched. Germline CDR1 is MDHEN and CDR2 is SYDVKM. The CDR3 loop is CASSPGQTYEQYF. CDR3 sequence (DNA): TGTGCCAGCAGTCCGGGACAGACCTACGAGCAGTACTTC. The variable domain in full, completed from reference TRBV28 and TRBJ2-7, reads DVKVTQSSRYLVKRTGEKVFLECVQDMDHENMFWYRQDPGLGLRLIYFSYDVKMKEKGDIPEGYSVSREKKERFSLILESASTNQTSMYLCASSPGQTYEQYFGPGTRLTVT.

The chain links TRBV28 to TRBJ2-1; 9 positions agree with TRBD2. The CDR3 has 14 amino acids. Losses at the gene ends were 6 bases for V and 9 bases for J; bases not matched to a gene: 9. Germline CDR1 is MDHEN and CDR2 is SYDVKM. In nucleotides, the CDR3 is TGTGCCAGCAGGGAAGTACTAGCGGGCAGTGAGCAGTTCTTC. This translates into CASREVLAGSEQFF.

The rearrangement uses TRBV4-1 and TRBJ2-5; TRBD2 is a possible D gene (7 bases). Trimming cost V 4 bases and J 2 bases, with 17 bases left between them. Germline loops: CDR1 MGHRA, CDR2 YSYEKL. The CDR3 contains 16 residues. The CDR3: CASSRGGGANQETQYF. The CDR3, as DNA: TGCGCCAGCAGCCGAGGGGGAGGGGCGAATCAAGAGACCCAGTACTTC.

The CDR3 is CASSQTSGGHYNEQFF. DNA of the CDR3: TGTGCCAGCAGCCAAACTAGCGGGGGCCACTACAATGAGCAGTTCTTC. This chain links TRBV3-1 (or the pseudogene TRBV3-2) with TRBJ2-1; 11 positions match TRBD2. Trimming removed 2 bases from V and 3 bases from J; junction bases left unmatched: 3. Germline V gene data show CDR1 as LGHDT and CDR2 as YNNKEL (reference sequence). The CDR3 runs to 16 residues.

The chain links TRBV11-2 to TRBJ2-2; D call uncertain. The V end was cut by 1 base, the J end by 0 bases, with 3 bases between. The CDR3 is made up of 14 amino acids. Germline assignment: CDR1 SGHAT and CDR2 FQNNGV. This CDR3 reads CASSLGPNTGELFF. The CDR3 DNA follows: TGTGCCAGCAGCTTAGGGCCGAACACCGGGGAGCTGTTTTTT.

The chain has TRBV6-6 and TRBJ1-1; a possible D gene is TRBD1 (5 bases). V lost 6 bases to trimming and J lost 4 bases, with 21 bases between them. The CDR3 has 16 amino acids. The V gene's germline CDR1 is MNHNY and CDR2 SVGAGI (reference sequence). The DNA for the CDR3 is TGTGCCAGCAGCGACCCAAGGGGAGGGATCGGCACTGAAGCTTTCTTT. Its translation: CASSDPRGGIGTEAFF.

The V and J genes are TRBV5-4 and TRBJ2-5, with a weak D call TRBD1 (6 bases). With 4 bases removed from V and 3 bases from J, the gap between germline ends came to 13 bases. This CDR3 spans 14 amino acids. Germline assignment: CDR1 SGHNT and CDR2 YYREEE (reference sequence). DNA for the CDR3: TGTGCCAGCAGCCCGCGAGCAGGGGAAGAGACCCAGTACTTC. This gives the protein CASSPRAGEETQYF.

CDR3 coding DNA: TGTGCCAGCAGTTCTTCAGACAGATTCTATGGCTACACCTTC. Translated: CASSSSDRFYGYTF. The chain couples TRBV2 to TRBJ1-2; D perhaps matches TRBD1 (5 bases). From germline, CDR1 is SNHLY and CDR2 FYNNEI. V lost 5 bases, J lost 4 bases, and 14 bases lay in between. This CDR3 comprises 14 residues.

This chain joins TRBV10-3 and TRBJ1-5; D may be TRBD1 (5 bases). Looked up from germline, CDR1 is ENHRY and CDR2 is SYGVKD. V lost 2 bases and J 0 bases, leaving 8 bases between the germline ends. The CDR3 has 15 residues. The CDR3 spells CAISEGQGSNQPQHF. The CDR3 coding sequence is TGTGCCATCAGTGAGGGTCAGGGTAGCAATCAGCCCCAGCATTTT.

The chain joins TRBV4-1 to TRBJ1-6; D ambiguous. V lost 0 bases, J lost 10 bases, and 10 bases lay in between. The CDR3 extends over 14 amino acids. Per the germline V gene, CDR1 is MGHRA and CDR2 is YSYEKL. The CDR3 region has the DNA TGCGCCAGCAGCCAAGATCTGTTTGAGTCACCCCTCCACTTT. It translates to CASSQDLFESPLHF.